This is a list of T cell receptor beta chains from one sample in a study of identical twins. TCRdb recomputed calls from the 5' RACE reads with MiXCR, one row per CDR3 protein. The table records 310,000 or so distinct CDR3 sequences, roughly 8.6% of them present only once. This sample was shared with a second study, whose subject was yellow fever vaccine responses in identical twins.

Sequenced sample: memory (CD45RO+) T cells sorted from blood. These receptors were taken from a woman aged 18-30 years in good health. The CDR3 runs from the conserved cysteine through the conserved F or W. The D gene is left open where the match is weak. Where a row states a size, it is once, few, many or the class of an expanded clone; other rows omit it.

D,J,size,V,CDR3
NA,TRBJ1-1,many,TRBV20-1,CSAKNQRDTEAFF
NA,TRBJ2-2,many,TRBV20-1,CSARGYASGELFF
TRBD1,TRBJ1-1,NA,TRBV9,CASGIGTGLNTEAFF
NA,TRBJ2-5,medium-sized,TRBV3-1,CASSQVVETQYF
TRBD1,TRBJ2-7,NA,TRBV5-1,CASSLAKGGQGAYEQYF
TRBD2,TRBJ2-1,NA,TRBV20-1,CCARGLAGGPYNEQFF
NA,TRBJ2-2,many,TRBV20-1,CSARAPWVGTNTGELFF
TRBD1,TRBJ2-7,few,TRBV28,CASSLTGQLYEQYF
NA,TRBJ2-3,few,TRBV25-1,CASSETRPGHNTDTQYF
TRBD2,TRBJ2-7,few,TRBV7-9,CASSLLGSGIAYEQYF
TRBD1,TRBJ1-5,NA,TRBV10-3,CAISGDRVIQPQHF
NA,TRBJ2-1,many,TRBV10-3,CAISETARNEQFF
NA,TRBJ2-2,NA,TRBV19,CASSILYGELFF
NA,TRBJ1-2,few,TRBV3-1,CASSQEVHPFGYTF
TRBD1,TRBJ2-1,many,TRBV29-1,CSVEGRWDSNKF
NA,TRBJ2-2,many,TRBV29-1,CSVPTNTGELFF
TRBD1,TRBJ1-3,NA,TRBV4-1,CASSQDRGQGITGNTIYF
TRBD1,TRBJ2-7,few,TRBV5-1,CASSPQGQGNEQYF
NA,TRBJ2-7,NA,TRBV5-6,CASSLRGGGSYEQYF
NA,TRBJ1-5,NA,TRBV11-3,CASSLWGGGNQPQHF
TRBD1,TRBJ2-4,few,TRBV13,CASSKTGELAKNIQYF
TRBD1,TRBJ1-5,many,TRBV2,CASSEEGQAPTQHF
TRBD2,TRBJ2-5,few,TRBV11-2,CASSARGLGTPGVQYF
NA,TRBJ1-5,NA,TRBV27,CASSLGSYPGAPQPQHF
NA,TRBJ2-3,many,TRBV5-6,CASSPPLTSSDTQYF
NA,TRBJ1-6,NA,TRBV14,CASSRRQYNSPLHF